This TCR beta chain was recovered during a study of CD8+ T cells in alopecia areata. The wider study: Patients took tofacitinib for 6 to 18 months, followed by 6 drug-free months.

The CDR3 totals 14 residues. Between the trimmed V and J ends, which lost 3 bases and 3 bases, there was a span of 9 bases. Germline CDR1 SGHVS, CDR2 FNYEAQ. General study points: Persistence in scalp and blood during tofacitinib was observed for many expanded lesional clones. Scalp clonality, along with expanded CD8+ clones among the top 100, was significantly decreased by tofacitinib.

Sample treatment: oral pan-JAK inhibitor, 5-10 mg twice daily. Peripheral blood, together with lesional scalp punch biopsies, was collected from alopecia areata patients. It was cDNA, reverse transcribed from extracted RNA, that served as the sequencing template. Some clones are missing from TCRdb's copy, which holds only in-frame ones; the method was immunoSEQ multiplex PCR. The table records roughly 230,000 clones, roughly 40% of them present only once. A few counts support this clone. What it binds is not known. The chain uses TRBV7-6 and TRBJ1-3; a weak D match, TRBD1 (5 bases). This sequence was found in a human donor with alopecia areata. This specimen consisted of CD4+ T cells sorted from blood, obtained around week 36, from a patient treated with tofacitinib. The CDR3 DNA reads as TGTGCCAGCAGCTTTCAAAGGGGTGGAAACACCATATATTTT. This sequence encodes CASSFQRGGNTIYF.